Presented here are 29 T cell receptor beta chains from one specimen sequenced in a study of T cells in Graves' hyperthyroidism and ophthalmopathy. Amplification of TCR beta CDR3 regions used RNA as the template. TCR CDR3 regions were first amplified by RT-PCR with HTBI primers. TCRdb re-called the multiplex PCR reads with MiXCR, one entry per CDR3 protein. The table includes over 500,000 distinct CDR3 sequences, roughly 15% detected once. Material: blood. Every receptor here comes from a woman aged 18-30 years with Graves' ophthalmopathy.

This sequence joins TRBV24-1 and TRBJ2-2; 10 bases are shared with TRBD2. V was pared by 4 bases and J by 5 bases, with 9 bases of the junction left unmatched. The CDR3 runs to 17 residues. Germline values: CDR1 KGHDR, CDR2 SFDVKD. The CDR3, as DNA: TGTGCCACCAGTGAGTACCATAGCGGGAGGTCAACCGGGGAGCTGTTTTTT. Its protein is CATSEYHSGRSTGELFF.

The chain has TRBV30 and TRBJ1-3; no reliable D call. Germline V lookup: CDR1 GTSNPN, CDR2 SVGIG (reference sequence). This CDR3 is built from 14 residues. Trimming removed 1 base at V and 0 bases at J, with 7 bases between. CDR3 DNA: TGTGCCTGGAGTGAGGAGCTCTCTGGAAACACCATATATTTT. Protein: CAWSEELSGNTIYF.

The sample holds a few counts of this clonotype. The CDR3 is CASRLAGGAIYEQYF. The CDR3, as DNA: TGTGCCAGCAGACTAGCGGGGGGAGCTATCTACGAGCAGTACTTC. This chain joins TRBV19 and TRBJ2-7; 13 nucleotides line up with TRBD2. CDR1 LNHDA and CDR2 SQIVND come from the germline V gene (reference sequence). Trimming cost V 9 bases and J 3 bases; bases outside gene matches: 8. The CDR3 runs to 15 residues. Complete variable domain (other parts from reference TRBV19 and TRBJ2-7): DGGITQSPKYLFRKEGQNVTLSCEQNLNHDAMYWYRQDPGQGLRLIYYSQIVNDFQKGDIAEGYSVSREKKESFPLTVTSAQKNPTAFYLCASRLAGGAIYEQYFGPGTRLTVT.

This clonotype appeared many times. The rearrangement uses TRBV14 and TRBJ2-1, with TRBD2 matching 7 bases. Unmatched junction bases numbered 0, after V lost 1 base and J lost 0 bases. Germline CDR1 is SGHDN and CDR2 is FVKESK. CDR3 length equals 15 residues. Here the CDR3 DNA reads TGTGCCAGCAGCCAAGGCGGGAGCTCCTACAATGAGCAGTTCTTC. This sequence encodes CASSQGGSSYNEQFF.

In the case of this clonotype: A much bigger clone sits one base away, suggesting this may be a read error. This rearrangement joins TRBV7-2 to TRBJ1-5, with 9 bases lining up with TRBD1. Per germline, CDR1 SGHTA and CDR2 FQGNSA. CDR3 length: 14 residues. The V gene end was trimmed by 3 bases and the J gene end by 4 bases; junction bases not matched to a gene: 1. The CDR3 region is CASSFDRGNQPQHF. In nucleotides, the CDR3 is TGTGCCAGCAGCTTCGACAGGGGGAATCAGCCCCAGCATTTT.

This clonotype was observed many times. The chain has TRBV5-1 and TRBJ1-5; 7 bases map to TRBD1. The length of the CDR3 is 14 residues. V lost 4 bases and J lost 7; bases outside the gene matches: 8. From germline, CDR1 is SGHRS and CDR2 YFSETQ. CDR3 coding DNA: TGCGCCAGCAGCCCGACAGGGACGGAACAGCCCCAGCATTTT. Translation: CASSPTGTEQPQHF. Drawing the rest from reference TRBV5-1 and TRBJ1-5, the complete variable domain is KAGVTQTPRYLIKTRGQQVTLSCSPISGHRSVSWYQQTPGQGLQFLFEYFSETQRNKGNFPGRFSGRQFSNSRSEMNVSTLELGDSALYLCASSPTGTEQPQHFGDGTRLSIL.

This clonotype appeared a few times. The J gene is TRBJ1-2, the V gene TRBV20-1; 7 bases align to TRBD1. CDR3 length: 15 residues. Looked up from germline, CDR1 is DFQATT and CDR2 is SNEGSKA (reference sequence). The ends lost 1 base at V and 6 bases at J; junction bases unmatched: 11. Written as DNA, the CDR3 is TGCAGTGCTAGAGGTCCAGAGACAGGGAGCCATGGCTACACCTTC. Translated: CSARGPETGSHGYTF.

This clonotype was detected many times. The rearrangement joins TRBV5-1 to TRBJ2-5; 9 bases align to TRBD1. The CDR3 has 14 residues. The germline V gene encodes CDR1 SGHRS and CDR2 YFSETQ. Trimming took 7 bases from V and 1 from J; bases not matched to a gene: 5. CDR3 nucleotide sequence: TGCGCCAGCGGGACAGGGTCGATCCAAGAGACCCAGTACTTC. This sequence encodes CASGTGSIQETQYF.

The chain employs TRBV20-1 and TRBJ2-5, with D possibly called TRBD1 or TRBD2 (5 bases each). Trimming took 8 bases from V and 2 from J, leaving 9 bases between them. CDR3 size: 11 residues. CDR1 is DFQATT, CDR2 SNEGSKA, per germline (reference sequence). The CDR3 loop reads CSMGTQETQYF. The CDR3 DNA sequence: TGCAGTATGGGGACGCAAGAGACCCAGTACTTC.

The V gene is TRBV3-1, the J gene TRBJ1-1; 9 bases are shared with TRBD1. There are 15 residues in the CDR3. V was pared by 4 bases and J by 2 bases, with 5 bases of the junction left unmatched. Germline values: CDR1 LGHDT, CDR2 YNNKEL (reference sequence). The DNA of the CDR3 is TGTGCCAGCAGCCGCACAGGGGGCCCAAACACTGAAGCTTTCTTT. Amino acid sequence: CASSRTGGPNTEAFF. The complete variable domain, with remaining parts taken from reference TRBV3-1 and TRBJ1-1, reads DTAVSQTPKYLVTQMGNDKSIKCEQNLGHDTMYWYKQDSKKFLKIMFSYNNKELIINETVPNRFSPKSPDKAHLNLHINSLELGDSAVYFCASSRTGGPNTEAFFGQGTRLTVV.

The table lists this clonotype with many counts. V is TRBV7-2 and J is TRBJ2-7; 8 bases align to TRBD2. The CDR3 runs 17 residues. Unmatched junction bases numbered 11, after V lost 1 base and J lost 3 bases. CDR1 and CDR2 (germline): SGHTA, FQGNSA. The CDR3 region has the DNA TGTGCCAGCAGCTTAGTAGGCGGGAGGTCGTTAAGCTACGAGCAGTACTTC. It encodes CASSLVGGRSLSYEQYF.

This clonotype appeared many times. This chain uses TRBV5-5 with TRBJ2-3; 7 bases agree with TRBD1. The germline CDR1 and CDR2 sequences are SGHKS and YYEKEE (reference sequence). The ends lost 3 bases at V and 0 bases at J; junction bases unmatched: 1. This CDR3 is built from 14 residues. The CDR3, as DNA: TGTGCCAGCAGCTGGGACAGAAGCACAGATACGCAGTATTTT. Protein product: CASSWDRSTDTQYF. The full variable domain, its missing parts supplied by reference TRBV5-5 and TRBJ2-3, is DAGVTQSPTHLIKTRGQQVTLRCSPISGHKSVSWYQQVLGQGPQFIFQYYEKEERGRGNFPDRFSARQFPNYSSELNVNALLLGDSALYLCASSWDRSTDTQYFGPGTRLTVL.

A note on this clonotype: The junction does not match germline at one end; this may be a read error. This sequence joins TRBV5-4 and TRBJ2-1; 10 nucleotides match TRBD1. Germline lookup yields CDR1 SGHNT and CDR2 YYREEE (reference sequence). This CDR3 is built from 14 residues. The CDR3 spells CASSGTGDRNEQFF. The CDR3 DNA is TGCGCCAGCAGCGGGACAGGGGATCGGAATGAGCAGTTCTTC.

The rearrangement uses TRBV18 and TRBJ2-2; weak D call: TRBD1 (5 bases). The CDR3 runs to 16 residues. Trimming removed 3 bases at V and 0 bases at J, with 11 bases between. Germline V lookup: CDR1 KGHSH, CDR2 LQKENI. For the CDR3, the DNA is TGTGCCAGCTCACCGGGGCCACAGGCGAACACCGGGGAGCTGTTTTTT. Protein: CASSPGPQANTGELFF.

This clonotype was observed a few times. J is TRBJ2-1 and V is TRBV29-1, with 9 bases matching TRBD2. The CDR3 length is 14 residues. The V gene's germline CDR1 is SQVTM and CDR2 ANQGSEA. DNA for the CDR3: TGCACCACTATAGCGGGAGTCGCCTACAATGAGCAGTTCTTC. This translates into CTTIAGVAYNEQFF.

Many counts were recorded for this clonotype. The chain is built from TRBV5-1 and TRBJ1-5; TRBD1 matches at 11 bases. Germline V gene lookup returns CDR1 SGHRS and CDR2 YFSETQ. With 5 bases clipped from V and 7 bases from J, the junction kept 2 bases outside the gene matches. This CDR3 region has 13 residues. CDR3 nucleotide sequence: TGCGCCAGCAGGGGGGACAGGGGGCAGCCCCAGCATTTT. Translation: CASRGDRGQPQHF.

This clonotype was counted at least ten times. This sequence joins TRBV10-3 and TRBJ2-3, with TRBD1 matching over 9 bases. Germline CDR1 ENHRY, CDR2 SYGVKD. Germline trimming cut 8 bases from V and 2 bases from J; bases unmatched to any gene: 5. This CDR3 contains 14 residues. CDR3 in amino acids: CAIAWDRDTDTQYF. In nucleotides, the CDR3 is TGTGCCATCGCTTGGGACAGGGACACAGATACGCAGTATTTT.

As to this clonotype: This may stem from a read error, because a much larger clone lies one nucleotide away. V is TRBV28 and J is TRBJ1-2; D unresolved. This CDR3 region has 12 residues. The V gene's germline CDR1 is MDHEN and CDR2 SYDVKM. The CDR3, as DNA: TGTGCCAACAGTTACGGGGTTTATGGCTACACCTTC. This sequence encodes CANSYGVYGYTF.

This clonotype was recorded at least ten times. The V call is TRBV7-9, the J call TRBJ2-1; 14 nucleotides agree with TRBD2. CDR1 and CDR2 from the germline V gene are SEHNR and FQNEAQ (reference sequence). The CDR3 contains 16 residues. The V and J ends lost 5 bases and 8 bases, in that order; junction bases with no gene match: 8. CDR3 protein: CASSRGLAGGSHEQFF. Here the CDR3 DNA reads TGTGCCAGCAGCCGTGGACTAGCGGGAGGATCACATGAGCAGTTCTTC.

This clonotype was counted ten times or more. The V gene is TRBV3-1, the J gene TRBJ1-5; perhaps TRBD1 as D (5 bases). CDR3 length: 15 residues. The germline V and J ends were trimmed by 1 base and 4 bases, with 11 bases remaining between them. Germline CDR1 reads LGHDT; CDR2 reads YNNKEL (reference sequence). CDR3 residues: CASSQGEWGNQPQHF. DNA for the CDR3: TGTGCCAGCAGCCAAGGGGAATGGGGGAATCAGCCCCAGCATTTT.

This clonotype was seen repeatedly, ten times or more. V and J are TRBV6-1 and TRBJ2-1, with TRBD2 identical over 13 bases. The CDR3 length is 15 residues. The ends lost 5 bases at V and 5 bases at J; junction bases unmatched: 3. The germline V gene has CDR1 MNHNS and CDR2 SASEGT. The CDR3 DNA reads TGTGCCAGCAGTTCCGGGACTAGCGGGAACAATGAGCAGTTCTTC. This codes for CASSSGTSGNNEQFF.

This rearrangement joins TRBV29-1 to TRBJ2-2; the D is unclear. The V gene's germline CDR1 is SQVTM and CDR2 ANQGSEA. V dropped 6 bases and J dropped 6 bases, with 8 bases sitting between them. CDR3 size: 11 residues. CDR3 sequence reads: CSVLSPGELFF. The CDR3 bases are TGCAGCGTCCTCTCCCCCGGGGAGCTGTTTTTT.

This clonotype was picked up many times. This rearrangement joins TRBV20-1 to TRBJ2-5; D unresolved. Trimming took 6 bases from V and 2 from J, leaving 4 bases between them. The CDR3 has 10 residues. Germline assignment: CDR1 DFQATT and CDR2 SNEGSKA (reference sequence). This CDR3 reads CSAQQETQYF. In DNA, the CDR3 is TGCAGTGCACAACAAGAGACCCAGTACTTC.

This clonotype has just a few counts. The genes are TRBV11-1 and TRBJ2-3, with 9 nucleotides matching TRBD2. Germline V gives CDR1 SGHAT, CDR2 FQDESV (reference sequence). The V segment lost 2 bases and the J segment 0 bases; nucleotides outside the gene matches: 3. The CDR3 has 16 residues. The CDR3 spells CASSLMSGRSTDTQYF. The CDR3 DNA reads TGTGCCAGCAGCTTAATGAGCGGGAGGAGCACAGATACGCAGTATTTT.

The gene calls are TRBV3-1 and TRBJ1-3; a weak D match, TRBD1 (6 bases). Looked up from germline, CDR1 is LGHDT and CDR2 is YNNKEL (reference sequence). V was trimmed by 0 bases and J by 0 bases, leaving 12 bases between them. The CDR3 loop spans 17 amino acids. The CDR3 is CASSQERGGRSGNTIYF. The CDR3 DNA sequence: TGTGCCAGCAGCCAAGAAAGGGGGGGGCGCTCTGGAAACACCATATATTTT. Supplemented by reference TRBV3-1 and TRBJ1-3, the full variable domain reads DTAVSQTPKYLVTQMGNDKSIKCEQNLGHDTMYWYKQDSKKFLKIMFSYNNKELIINETVPNRFSPKSPDKAHLNLHINSLELGDSAVYFCASSQERGGRSGNTIYFGEGSWLTVV.

This clonotype was found many times. The chain recombines TRBV10-3 with TRBJ2-3, with a tentative D call TRBD2 (5 bases). The CDR3 is made up of 13 amino acids. Germline-derived CDR1 and CDR2 are ENHRY and SYGVKD. Trimming took off 8 bases at V and 2 bases at J, with 11 bases between the two ends. CDR3 nucleotide sequence: TGTGCCATCCATCGCGACTACACAGATACGCAGTATTTT. It is translated as CAIHRDYTDTQYF.

This clonotype has a count of ten or more. The genes are TRBV28 and TRBJ1-1, with D unresolved. This CDR3 has 14 residues. Trimming left V 8 bases short and J 1 base short, with 14 bases between. CDR1 and CDR2 (germline): MDHEN, SYDVKM. This CDR3 reads CASVSRKENTEAFF. The CDR3 DNA sequence: TGTGCCAGCGTATCTCGGAAAGAGAACACTGAAGCTTTCTTT.

In its sample, this clonotype was seen many times. The chain carries TRBV28 and TRBJ2-7; tentative D call: TRBD2 (6 bases). The V end was cut by 8 bases, the J end by 0 bases, with 20 bases between. The germline CDR1 and CDR2 sequences are MDHEN and SYDVKM. CDR3 length equals 16 residues. In DNA, the CDR3 is TGTGCCAGCCCTGGACTTCTAGCGAGGGGCTCCTACGAGCAGTACTTC. It translates to CASPGLLARGSYEQYF.

This clonotype was picked up a small number of times. This chain connects TRBV15 to TRBJ2-1; 9 positions agree with TRBD2. The CDR3 extends over 15 amino acids. The germline gives CDR1 LNHNV, CDR2 YYDKDF (reference sequence). With 1 base clipped from V and 8 bases from J, the junction kept 6 bases outside the gene matches. The CDR3 loop reads CATSRVREGRDEQFF. The CDR3 bases are TGTGCCACCAGCAGAGTGCGGGAGGGCAGGGATGAGCAGTTCTTC.